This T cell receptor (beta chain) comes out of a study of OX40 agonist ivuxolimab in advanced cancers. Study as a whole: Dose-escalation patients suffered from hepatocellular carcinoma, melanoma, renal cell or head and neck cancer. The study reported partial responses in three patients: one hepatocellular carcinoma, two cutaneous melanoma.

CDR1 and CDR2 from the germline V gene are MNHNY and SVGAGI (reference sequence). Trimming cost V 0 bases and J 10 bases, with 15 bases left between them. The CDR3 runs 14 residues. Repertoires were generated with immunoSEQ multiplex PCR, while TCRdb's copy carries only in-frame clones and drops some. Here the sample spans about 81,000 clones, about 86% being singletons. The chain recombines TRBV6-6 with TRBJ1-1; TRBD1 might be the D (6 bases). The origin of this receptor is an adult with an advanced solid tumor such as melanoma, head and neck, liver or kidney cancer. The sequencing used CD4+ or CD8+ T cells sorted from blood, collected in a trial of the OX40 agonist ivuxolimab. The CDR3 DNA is TGTGCCAGCAGTTACTCGGGGGGGGGCAGGGCAGCTTTCTTT. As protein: CASSYSGGGRAAFF.